The rows below give T cell receptor beta chains drawn from one sample of a study of vaccination and CD4 T cells after COVID-19. Each CDR3 protein is one row after TCRdb ran MiXCR on the PCR reads. The data show just under 20,000 distinct CDR3 sequences, with about 44% seen just once and about 4% held by the top ten. No antigen is known for these receptors. The sequenced sample was CD4+ T cells from blood, cultured in vitro, obtained before SARS-CoV-2 vaccination. These receptors all stem from a human donor who had recovered from COVID-19. The CDR3 runs from the conserved cysteine through the conserved F or W. A D gene is named only where the DNA matches it firmly. The size entry is marked missing in some rows and otherwise reads once, few, many or a size class.

CDR3 DNA,CDR3 protein,clone size,D gene,J gene,V gene
TGTGCCAGCAGCTATGGGGGTCTTCCCGGGACAGGGGGCCGATCACCCCTCCACTTT,CASSYGGLPGTGGRSPLHF,-,TRBD1,TRBJ1-6,TRBV11-2
TGTGCCAGCAGAGGACTAGCGGGGGCCTACGAGCAGTACTTC,CASRGLAGAYEQYF,few,TRBD2,TRBJ2-7,TRBV2
TGCAGTGCTAAGCTCGGAGTAATTAAAAGCACAGATACGCAGTATTTT,CSAKLGVIKSTDTQYF,-,-,TRBJ2-3,TRBV20-1
TGCAGTGCTGGGGGCAGGGCAGCTGAAAAACTGTTTTTT,CSAGGRAAEKLFF,-,-,TRBJ1-4,TRBV20-1
TGCAGTGCAACCGGAGACAGGGCTGAGCAGTTCTTC,CSATGDRAEQFF,-,TRBD1,TRBJ2-1,TRBV20-1
TGCGCCAGCAGTGTACAGGGGCAAAGTTACACCTTC,CASSVQGQSYTF,-,TRBD1,TRBJ1-2,TRBV4-1
TGTGCCAGTAGTATATGGCAGGACGATCAGCCCCAGCATTTT,CASSIWQDDQPQHF,-,-,TRBJ1-5,TRBV19
TGCAGTGCTAGAGGGCCGGGGTGGACCCAGTACTTC,CSARGPGWTQYF,-,-,TRBJ2-5,TRBV20-1
TGCGCCAGCAGCGCCGCCGGGACACCCTTTGACTATGGCTACACCTTC,CASSAAGTPFDYGYTF,-,-,TRBJ1-2,TRBV5-1
TGTGCCAGCAGGGCAGGGGGCGCAAACCATGGCTACACCTTC,CASRAGGANHGYTF,-,TRBD1,TRBJ1-2,TRBV6-1
TGTGCCAGCAACCTGGCGACAGATACGCAGTATTTT,CASNLATDTQYF,-,-,TRBJ2-3,TRBV2
TGTGCCACCAGCAGAGTAGGGGCAGAAGAGACCCAGTACTTC,CATSRVGAEETQYF,-,-,TRBJ2-5,TRBV15
TGTGCCTGGAGTGTAGACCAAAATTCACCCCTCCACTTT,CAWSVDQNSPLHF,few,-,TRBJ1-6,TRBV30
TGTGCCAGCAGTTACTCAGGACGACAGGACAACTATGGCTACACCTTC,CASSYSGRQDNYGYTF,few,-,TRBJ1-2,TRBV6-5
TGTGCCAGCAGGGTAGGGACAGGGCGGACTAGCGGTCCTAGCACAGATACGCAGTATTTT,CASRVGTGRTSGPSTDTQYF,few,-,TRBJ2-3,TRBV7-2
TGTGCCAGCAGCTCACAGGGCTACAATGAGCAGTTCTTC,CASSSQGYNEQFF,once,-,TRBJ2-1,TRBV5-4
TGTGCCAGCGGTACAGGGAGGAACACTGAAGCTTTCTTT,CASGTGRNTEAFF,few,-,TRBJ1-1,TRBV6-1
TGCAGTGCTAGTCTAGCGGGGTCTAGCACAGATACGCAGTATTTT,CSASLAGSSTDTQYF,-,TRBD2,TRBJ2-3,TRBV20-1
TGCGCCAGCAGAGAACATATTAATTCACCCCTCCACTTT,CASREHINSPLHF,few,-,TRBJ1-6,TRBV10-2
TGTGCCAGTAGTGCAGAAGGTCCGGGACAGGGCTACACCTTC,CASSAEGPGQGYTF,few,TRBD1,TRBJ1-2,TRBV19
TGTGCCAGCCATGAGAGGGGGGGGTTCCCTTATAGCAATCAGCCCCAGCATTTT,CASHERGGFPYSNQPQHF,few,-,TRBJ1-5,TRBV6-1
TGTGCCAGCAGTTACATCGAACTAGCGGGGGAAGATACGCAGTATTTT,CASSYIELAGEDTQYF,few,TRBD2,TRBJ2-3,TRBV6-2/TRBV6-3
TGTGCCAGCAGCAAACAACTGGACCGCCACTATGGCTACACCTTC,CASSKQLDRHYGYTF,-,-,TRBJ1-2,TRBV21-1
TGTGCCAGCAGCCCCCAGGGGACCTACACTGAAGCTTTCTTT,CASSPQGTYTEAFF,few,-,TRBJ1-1,TRBV7-9
TGCAGTGCCGTGACTAGCGGCCAGACCGGGGAGCTGTTTTTT,CSAVTSGQTGELFF,-,TRBD2,TRBJ2-2,TRBV20-1
TGCAGTGCTAGTCGCGGGGACTCCTACAATGAGCAGTTCTTC,CSASRGDSYNEQFF,-,-,TRBJ2-1,TRBV20-1
TGTGCCAGCAGTTCACCAGGGGACCTCAACACTGAAGCTTTCTTT,CASSSPGDLNTEAFF,-,-,TRBJ1-1,TRBV28
TGTGCCAGCAGTGCAGGCGGGGGGCGAGGGAGCAATCAGCCCCAGCATTTT,CASSAGGGRGSNQPQHF,-,-,TRBJ1-5,TRBV7-2
TGTGCCAGCAGTTTCCGGTGGACGGGCCTTGGGGGGGCCACTGAAGCTTTCTTT,CASSFRWTGLGGATEAFF,-,-,TRBJ1-1,TRBV27
TGTGCCAGCAGCCAGGACAGGGGGGGATCCTACGAGCAGTACTTC,CASSQDRGGSYEQYF,few,TRBD1,TRBJ2-7,TRBV7-9
TGTGCCAGCAGACCGACAGGGATCTATGGCTACACCTTC,CASRPTGIYGYTF,few,TRBD1,TRBJ1-2,TRBV6-2/TRBV6-3
TGTGCCAGCAGTTACACTGCGATGGAGGCTTTCTTT,CASSYTAMEAFF,few,-,TRBJ1-1,TRBV6-2/TRBV6-3
TGTGCCAGCAGTTGGACCGGGACCCAGGAAGAGACCCAGTACTTC,CASSWTGTQEETQYF,-,-,TRBJ2-5,TRBV6-2/TRBV6-3